Described below is a single T cell receptor beta chain sequence and its context. Its antigen remains unidentified. No much larger clone is present one base from it, and per-base qualities are unavailable. This sample was taken from a study of blood T cell repertoires in COVID-19 (dated by TCRdb to between 2020 and 2021). For the study in its entirety: Samples from collaborators originated in the United States, Italy and Spain and spanned both the acute and convalescent phases of COVID-19. The material from the prospective study consisted of cDNA or gDNA derived from T cells, B-cell-depleted T cells, or PBMCs. The dataset comprised deeply sampled blood TCRbeta repertoires from subjects exposed to, actively infected with, or recovered from COVID-19. The repertoires were made available in a free public database intended to serve as a resource for research on the immune response to SARS-CoV-2. The samples were drawn from the first 160 participants of the ongoing ImmuneRACE study and from 950 to 1,500 subjects provided by 6 global collaborators. A de-identified subject ID, COVID-19 status, age in years and sex were almost always included in the sample metadata. HLA class I and class II types, where available, came from metadata supplied by the sample provider rather than from assay-based typing. Results the study describes overall, beyond this receptor: Clinical and demographic metadata were provided uncurated, with the amount varying by source and participant.

One collaborating source in Seattle enrolled patients while the patients were actively infected and followed the patients over time throughout the course of disease. Each collaborating institution followed its own protocols to collect whole blood in K2EDTA tubes. For TCRbeta analysis, collaborators shipped samples as frozen whole blood, isolated PBMCs, or DNA extracted from either of those sample types. TCRbeta CDR3 regions were amplified from genomic DNA using the immunoSEQ Assay, a bias-controlled multiplex PCR. The original methods were these. The number of nucleated cells in each sample was estimated from the amplification of reference gene primers within the assay. To quantify the absolute abundance of each unique TCRbeta CDR3 rearrangement, sequence reads were collapsed and filtered. Productive Simpson clonality was computed per sample as the square root of Simpson's diversity index over productive rearrangements. The clones in this table, taken by TCRdb from immuneACCESS, are in-frame only. Not every clone is retained; where verified, under half of the shortfall comes from an unresolved V gene, and the cause of the rest is unknown. The V and J calls and clone size are taken from that table; D and trimming were inferred from the DNA. In all, the sample holds fewer than 350,000 clones, and around 85% of those were seen once. In total, the top ten clones hold over 9.5% of the sample.

The germline V gene (reference sequence) yields SEHNR for CDR1 and FQNEAQ for CDR2. Including cysteine and phenylalanine, the CDR3 has 17 amino acids. Only the CDR3 DNA stays, 51 bases, in frame from base 1. V sheds 8 bases and J sheds 2 bases, leaving 25 bases between their ends. In this chain, TRBV7-9 is recombined with TRBJ2-7; possibly the D gene is TRBD2, per 5 matching bases. This clonotype originated in a woman aged 25 to 39 with COVID-19, enrolled during active disease. Sample: peripheral blood. The CDR3 reads as follows: CASDGPGGGLRTYEQYF. Here is the DNA: TGTGCCAGCGACGGACCCGGCGGTGGACTGCGAACCTACGAGCAGTACTTC.